The following is a TCR beta chain sequence with its context. Its cognate antigen is unknown. Clones were read by immunoSEQ multiplex PCR, and TCRdb kept only the in-frame ones, dropping some. The sample lists around 1.4 million clones, approximately 98.5% occurring once. These data originate in a study of shared clonotypes between healthy human individuals. Findings of the study overall: Tissue TCR repertoires likely differ from these blood-only repertoires. Naive subsets usually exceeded memory subsets in estimated richness. Sharing of clonotypes among donors was expected to vary with sequencing depth.

The TCR was taken from a man younger than 45 in good health. Material: naive CD4+ T cells sorted from blood. As to subset: CD45RA+ positively selected.

CDR3 bases: TGTGCCAGCAGTTCTACAGGGGGCGCTACAGATACGCAGTATTTT. Translating gives CASSSTGGATDTQYF. This chain uses TRBV28 with TRBJ2-3; TRBD1 matches at 9 bases. V was clipped by 4 bases and J by 3 bases; unmatched bases: 5. The CDR3 contains 15 residues. CDR1 is MDHEN and CDR2 is SYDVKM in the germline V gene.